This passage covers 5 T cell receptor beta chains from one sample sequenced in a study of T cell responses to AZD1222 COVID-19 vaccine. Measured with immunoSEQ multiplex PCR; TCRdb has only the in-frame clones, and not every one. This table has roughly 97,000 clones, around 90% appearing once. The sample consisted of peripheral blood, taken on day 0 of AZD1222 vaccination. These receptor sequences come from an adult in good health.

The V gene is TRBV27, the J gene TRBJ2-1; D ambiguous. This CDR3 is 13 amino acids long. V lost 0 bases and J lost 6, with 6 bases in between. Per germline, CDR1 MNHEY and CDR2 SMNVEV (reference sequence). CDR3 coding DNA: TGTGCCAGCAGTTTATCGGCCTTCAATGAGCAGTTCTTC. Encoded protein: CASSLSAFNEQFF.

J is TRBJ1-2 and V is TRBV9; perhaps TRBD1 as D (5 bases). There are 15 residues in the CDR3. V was pared by 6 bases and J by 6 bases, with 21 bases between. The germline V gene encodes CDR1 SGDLS and CDR2 YYNGEE. CDR3 nucleotides: TGTGCCAGCAACAAAATGGGGGGTCGGCCTGATGGCTACACCTTC. Its translation: CASNKMGGRPDGYTF.

V gene TRBV3-1 (or the pseudogene TRBV3-2) combines with J gene TRBJ1-2, with TRBD1 matching over 8 bases. The CDR3 is made up of 16 amino acids. CDR1 is LGHDT, CDR2 YNNKEL, per germline (reference sequence). V shed 4 bases and J 7 bases; nucleotides not matched to a gene: 14. CDR3 DNA: TGTGCCAGCAGCCTTCTAAGACAGGGGCTCCATGGTGGCTACACCTTC. This sequence encodes CASSLLRQGLHGGYTF.

This clone was counted a single time. In nucleotides, the CDR3 is TGTGCCAGCAGCGCAGCCGGGACAGGGAGTGAAAAACTGTTTTTT. Its protein product is CASSAAGTGSEKLFF. The rearrangement joins TRBV9 to TRBJ1-4; 9 bases are shared with TRBD1. CDR3 length equals 15 residues. V trimming: 3 bases; J trimming: 7 bases; junction bases outside the gene matches: 7. Germline CDR1 is SGDLS and CDR2 is YYNGEE.

The gene calls are TRBV19 and TRBJ1-2, with a tentative D call TRBD1 (6 bases). The CDR3 spans 12 residues. CDR1 and CDR2 (germline): LNHDA, SQIVND (reference sequence). Between the trimmed V and J ends, which lost 8 bases and 4 bases, there was a span of 11 bases. CDR3 bases: TGTGCCAGTGCCGAGGGGGGCTATGGCTACACCTTC. This gives the protein CASAEGGYGYTF. Combining the CDR3 with reference TRBV19 and TRBJ1-2 gives the whole variable domain DGGITQSPKYLFRKEGQNVTLSCEQNLNHDAMYWYRQDPGQGLRLIYYSQIVNDFQKGDIAEGYSVSREKKESFPLTVTSAQKNPTAFYLCASAEGGYGYTFGSGTRLTVV.